These 17 T cell receptor beta chains originate from one sample sequenced in a study of technical replicates of blood from a few donors (dated by TCRdb to about 2017). Receptor libraries were prepared by the immunoSEQ multiplex PCR assay. In TCRdb, the immuneACCESS table is reduced to in-frame sequences with V and J assigned. These tables do not hold every clone; where another copy was compared, an unresolved V gene accounts for under half, and the others remain unexplained. This sample lists roughly 68,000 clones; about 97% were detected once. The ten top clones hold about 0.28% of the sample. The material sequenced was T cells isolated from PBMCs. All receptors come from a human donor in good health.

The J gene is TRBJ1-3, the V gene TRBV30; D is undetermined. V lost 4 bases and J 0 bases, leaving 7 bases between the germline ends. The germline V gene has CDR1 GTSNPN and CDR2 SVGIG (reference sequence). This CDR3 is built from 13 residues. The CDR3 loop reads CAWIAGSGNTIYF. For the CDR3, the DNA is TGTGCCTGGATAGCCGGCTCTGGAAACACCATATATTTT.

This chain joins TRBV27 and TRBJ2-7; 8 nucleotides line up with TRBD1. Germline CDR1 is MNHEY and CDR2 is SMNVEV (reference sequence). The V segment lost 3 bases and the J segment 5 bases; nucleotides outside the gene matches: 6. The CDR3 length is 14 residues. The CDR3 DNA reads as TGTGCCAGCAGTTTCTGGCAGGGGGCGAACGAGCAGTACTTC. Its translation is CASSFWQGANEQYF.

The V gene is TRBV19, the J gene TRBJ2-7, with 11 bases aligning to TRBD2. This CDR3 contains 14 residues. V lost 3 bases, J lost 2 bases, and 0 bases stayed unmatched. Germline V gene sequence: CDR1 LNHDA, CDR2 SQIVND (reference sequence). Here the CDR3 reads CASSMTSGAYEQYF. In DNA form, the CDR3 reads TGTGCCAGTAGTATGACTAGCGGGGCCTACGAGCAGTACTTC.

The chain couples TRBV30 to TRBJ2-3; 9 bases match TRBD2. The germline gives CDR1 GTSNPN, CDR2 SVGIG (reference sequence). Trimming removed 7 bases from V and 2 bases from J; junction bases left unmatched: 13. This CDR3 region has 16 residues. This CDR3 reads CASSDGSGGYTDTQYF. Written as DNA, the CDR3 is TGTGCCTCCTCTGATGGTAGCGGGGGTTACACAGATACGCAGTATTTT.

The V gene is TRBV18, the J gene TRBJ2-5; 8 bases agree with TRBD1. The CDR3 loop spans 15 amino acids. CDR1 is KGHSH and CDR2 is LQKENI in the germline V gene. After removal of 2 bases from V and 2 bases from J, the junction contained 4 bases not matched to a gene. CDR3 sequence reads: CASSPGRGRQETQYF. The CDR3 DNA follows: TGTGCCAGCTCACCAGGCAGGGGGCGTCAAGAGACCCAGTACTTC.

CDR3 sequence: CASSLGAAVDYGYTF. The CDR3 DNA follows: TGTGCCAGCAGTTTAGGGGCTGCGGTGGACTATGGCTACACCTTC. The chain carries TRBV7-3 and TRBJ1-2; D is possibly TRBD1 (5 bases). The CDR3 contains 15 residues. Per the germline V gene, CDR1 is SGHTA and CDR2 is FQGTGA. V was trimmed by 6 bases and J by 3 bases, leaving 17 bases between them.

The V and J genes are TRBV29-1 and TRBJ2-7; a weak D match, TRBD2 (5 bases). Trimming left V 4 bases short and J 1 base short, with 14 bases between. The CDR3 covers 14 residues. Germline CDR1 and CDR2: SQVTM and ANQGSEA. The CDR3 protein is CSVVDRGKSYEQYF. CDR3 nucleotides: TGCAGCGTTGTTGACCGAGGGAAGTCCTACGAGCAGTACTTC.

V usage is TRBV28 and J usage is TRBJ1-1, with a tentative D call TRBD1 (6 bases). Germline CDR1 and CDR2: MDHEN and SYDVKM. Trimming cost V 2 bases and J 8 bases, with 9 bases left between them. This CDR3 spans 12 amino acids. The CDR3 spells CASSLGQSEAFF. In DNA, the CDR3 is TGTGCCAGCAGTTTAGGACAGTCCGAAGCTTTCTTT.

The CDR3 reads CASSSTTGEQFF. DNA of the CDR3: TGTGCCAGTAGTTCTACGACAGGGGAGCAGTTCTTC. J is TRBJ2-1 and V is TRBV19, with 7 bases matching TRBD1. This CDR3 is built from 12 residues. V trimming: 5 bases; J trimming: 10 bases; junction bases outside the gene matches: 5. Germline values: CDR1 LNHDA, CDR2 SQIVND (reference sequence).

The genes are TRBV6-1 and TRBJ1-4; D gene ambiguous. CDR1 is MNHNS, CDR2 SASEGT, per germline. CDR3 length equals 14 residues. The ends were cut back, 3 bases at V and 4 bases at J, with 9 bases in the middle. In DNA, the CDR3 is TGTGCCAGCAGTGAGGTAGAACTTAATGAAAAACTGTTTTTT. Translation gives CASSEVELNEKLFF.

CDR3 sequence: CASTKGDYGYTF. CDR3 DNA: TGTGCCAGCACTAAGGGGGACTATGGCTACACCTTC. The chain carries TRBV19 and TRBJ1-2; possibly TRBD1 for D (6 bases). Trimming left V 9 bases short and J 3 bases short, with 11 bases between. Germline values: CDR1 LNHDA, CDR2 SQIVND (reference sequence). This CDR3 region has 12 residues.

This chain links TRBV25-1 with TRBJ1-1; D call uncertain. CDR3 length equals 13 residues. The germline CDR1 and CDR2 sequences are MGHDK and SYGVNS. V was trimmed by 4 bases and J by 4 bases, leaving 10 bases between them. The CDR3, as DNA: TGTGCCAGCAGTGGATCTATGTCCACTGAAGCTTTCTTT. This gives the protein CASSGSMSTEAFF.

The V and J genes are TRBV9 and TRBJ2-1; 8 bases agree with TRBD2. The CDR3 length is 16 residues. The V gene end was trimmed by 1 base and the J gene end by 2 bases; junction bases not matched to a gene: 5. Germline V gene sequence: CDR1 SGDLS, CDR2 YYNGEE. This CDR3 is CASSVSSGLAYNEQFF. CDR3 bases: TGTGCCAGCAGCGTATCCTCGGGACTAGCCTACAATGAGCAGTTCTTC.

The chain employs TRBV6-6 and TRBJ2-7; weak D call: TRBD1 (5 bases). Per the germline V gene, CDR1 is MNHNY and CDR2 is SVGAGI (reference sequence). This CDR3 contains 13 residues. The V end lost 5 bases, the J end lost 5 bases, and 13 bases lay between the germline ends. The chain's CDR3 is CASSPYDRDEQYF. The CDR3 coding sequence is TGTGCCAGCAGTCCCTATGACAGAGACGAGCAGTACTTC.

The sample holds a few counts of this clone. The genes are TRBV15 and TRBJ2-5, with D possibly TRBD2 on 6 matching bases. CDR1 and CDR2 (germline): LNHNV, YYDKDF (reference sequence). With 2 bases removed from V and 4 bases from J, the gap between germline ends came to 14 bases. The CDR3 extends over 15 amino acids. The CDR3 reads CATSRSTRERETQYF. CDR3 sequence (DNA): TGTGCCACCAGCAGATCCACCCGGGAGCGAGAGACCCAGTACTTC.

V is TRBV7-3 and J is TRBJ2-2; D is uncertain. Deletions cut 5 bases from V and 1 base from J, with 11 bases between. CDR1 is SGHTA, CDR2 FQGTGA, per germline. The CDR3 length is 15 residues. Here the CDR3 DNA reads TGTGCCAGCAGCAAAACCTACCAGAACACCGGGGAGCTGTTTTTT. Translation gives CASSKTYQNTGELFF.

This chain connects TRBV19 to TRBJ1-5; D may be TRBD1 (6 bases). V was cut by 1 base and J by 7 bases, with 11 bases left in between. CDR1 and CDR2 from the germline V gene are LNHDA and SQIVND (reference sequence). CDR3 length: 14 residues. The CDR3 protein is CASSIAGVQQPQHF. CDR3 coding DNA: TGTGCCAGTAGTATAGCAGGGGTCCAGCAGCCCCAGCATTTT.